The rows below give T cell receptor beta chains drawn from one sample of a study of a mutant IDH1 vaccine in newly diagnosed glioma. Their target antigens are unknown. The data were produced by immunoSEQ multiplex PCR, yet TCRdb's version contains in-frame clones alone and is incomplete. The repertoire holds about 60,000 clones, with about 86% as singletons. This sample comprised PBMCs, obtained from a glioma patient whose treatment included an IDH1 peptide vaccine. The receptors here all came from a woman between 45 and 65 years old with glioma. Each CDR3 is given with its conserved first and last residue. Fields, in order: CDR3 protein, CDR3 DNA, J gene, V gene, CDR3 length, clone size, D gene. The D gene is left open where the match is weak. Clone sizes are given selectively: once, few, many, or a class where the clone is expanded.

CDR3aa: CASSLAASLGEQFF; CDR3nt: TGTGCCAGCAGCTTAGCGGCTAGCTTGGGTGAGCAGTTCTTC; j_gene: TRBJ2-1; v_gene: TRBV7-9; len: 14; abundance: .; d_gene: .
CDR3aa: CASSKQGSADTQYF; CDR3nt: TGTGCCAGCAGTAAACAGGGGTCCGCAGATACGCAGTATTTT; j_gene: TRBJ2-3; v_gene: TRBV9; len: 14; abundance: .; d_gene: TRBD1
CDR3aa: CASSPPGGSYNSPLHF; CDR3nt: TGTGCCAGCAGCCCCCCCGGGGGGTCCTATAATTCACCCCTCCACTTT; j_gene: TRBJ1-6; v_gene: TRBV7-2; len: 16; abundance: .; d_gene: .
CDR3aa: CASSPSGGGYNEQFF; CDR3nt: TGTGCCAGCAGCCCATCAGGGGGGGGGTACAATGAGCAGTTCTTC; j_gene: TRBJ2-1; v_gene: TRBV5-4; len: 15; abundance: .; d_gene: .
CDR3aa: CASSFQGSGVSDTQYF; CDR3nt: TGCGCCAGCAGCTTCCAGGGTAGCGGGGTTTCAGATACGCAGTATTTT; j_gene: TRBJ2-3; v_gene: TRBV5-1; len: 16; abundance: .; d_gene: TRBD2
CDR3aa: CASSVEGFNNSPLHF; CDR3nt: TGTGCCAGCAGCGTAGAAGGATTTAATAATTCACCCCTCCACTTT; j_gene: TRBJ1-6; v_gene: TRBV9; len: 15; abundance: .; d_gene: .
CDR3aa: CASSSQGLSYEQYF; CDR3nt: TGTGCCAGCAGTTCCCAGGGTCTTAGCTACGAGCAGTACTTC; j_gene: TRBJ2-7; v_gene: TRBV28; len: 14; abundance: .; d_gene: .
CDR3aa: CASSDGGQGLGYF; CDR3nt: TGTGCCAGCAGTGACGGGGGACAGGGGTTAGGATACTTC; j_gene: TRBJ2-7; v_gene: TRBV6-4; len: 13; abundance: once; d_gene: TRBD1
CDR3aa: CASSLRGGVEYEQYF; CDR3nt: TGTGCCAGCAGTTTAAGGGGGGGAGTTGAGTACGAGCAGTACTTC; j_gene: TRBJ2-7; v_gene: TRBV27; len: 15; abundance: few; d_gene: .
CDR3aa: CASSPSGTGGIHNYGYTF; CDR3nt: TGTGCCAGCAGCCCATCCGGGACAGGGGGTATTCATAACTATGGCTACACCTTC; j_gene: TRBJ1-2; v_gene: TRBV5-4; len: 18; abundance: .; d_gene: TRBD1
CDR3aa: CASSRVWKNTEAFF; CDR3nt: TGTGCCAGCAGCCGGGTCTGGAAGAACACTGAAGCTTTCTTT; j_gene: TRBJ1-1; v_gene: TRBV6-5; len: 14; abundance: few; d_gene: .
CDR3aa: CASSQTGSYWGYTF; CDR3nt: TGCGCCAGCAGCCAGACAGGGTCCTATTGGGGCTACACCTTC; j_gene: TRBJ1-2; v_gene: TRBV4-3; len: 14; abundance: once; d_gene: TRBD1
CDR3aa: CASTRTSGSTDTQYF; CDR3nt: TGTGCCAGCACCAGGACTAGCGGTAGCACAGATACGCAGTATTTT; j_gene: TRBJ2-3; v_gene: TRBV6-1; len: 15; abundance: few; d_gene: TRBD2
CDR3aa: CASRGGQGYNSPLHF; CDR3nt: TGTGCCAGCAGGGGAGGACAGGGCTATAATTCACCCCTCCACTTT; j_gene: TRBJ1-6; v_gene: TRBV6-1; len: 15; abundance: .; d_gene: TRBD1
CDR3aa: CASSLGPEAGVTDTQYF; CDR3nt: TGTGCCAGCAGCTTAGGTCCGGAAGCGGGGGTGACAGATACGCAGTATTTT; j_gene: TRBJ2-3; v_gene: TRBV7-6; len: 17; abundance: .; d_gene: TRBD2
CDR3aa: CASKEQGRYNSPLHF; CDR3nt: TGTGCCAGCAAGGAGCAGGGTCGCTATAATTCACCCCTCCACTTT; j_gene: TRBJ1-6; v_gene: TRBV27; len: 15; abundance: .; d_gene: .
CDR3aa: CASSNPAASYTF; CDR3nt: TGTGCCAGTAGTAATCCGGCGGCATCCTACACCTTC; j_gene: TRBJ1-2; v_gene: TRBV19; len: 12; abundance: .; d_gene: .
CDR3aa: CASSIGLSGANVLTF; CDR3nt: TGTGCCAGTAGTATCGGGCTTTCTGGGGCCAACGTCCTGACTTTC; j_gene: TRBJ2-6; v_gene: TRBV19; len: 15; abundance: .; d_gene: .
CDR3aa: CASSRDNSYEQYF; CDR3nt: TGTGCCAGCAGCAGGGACAACTCCTACGAGCAGTACTTC; j_gene: TRBJ2-7; v_gene: TRBV21-1; len: 13; abundance: .; d_gene: .
CDR3aa: CASSDRRGNEQFF; CDR3nt: TGTGCCAGCAGTGACCGTAGGGGCAATGAGCAGTTCTTC; j_gene: TRBJ2-1; v_gene: TRBV6-4; len: 13; abundance: .; d_gene: .
CDR3aa: CASSLTGLDNQPQHF; CDR3nt: TGTGCCAGCAGCTTAACAGGGCTAGACAATCAGCCCCAGCATTTT; j_gene: TRBJ1-5; v_gene: TRBV7-8; len: 15; abundance: .; d_gene: .
CDR3aa: CASSPGGGYGNTIYF; CDR3nt: TGTGCCAGCAGCCCCGGGGGGGGGTATGGAAACACCATATATTTT; j_gene: TRBJ1-3; v_gene: TRBV5-4; len: 15; abundance: .; d_gene: .
CDR3aa: CASSHDRGYGYTF; CDR3nt: TGTGCCAGCAGCCACGACAGGGGCTATGGCTACACCTTC; j_gene: TRBJ1-2; v_gene: TRBV7-9; len: 13; abundance: .; d_gene: TRBD1
CDR3aa: CASRARGPNEKLFF; CDR3nt: TGTGCCAGCAGGGCCAGGGGGCCTAATGAAAAACTGTTTTTT; j_gene: TRBJ1-4; v_gene: TRBV6-5; len: 14; abundance: .; d_gene: TRBD1
CDR3aa: CAISDLARGTLHF; CDR3nt: TGTGCCATCAGTGACCTGGCTCGGGGGACCCTCCACTTT; j_gene: TRBJ1-6; v_gene: TRBV10-3; len: 13; abundance: once; d_gene: .
CDR3aa: CASSSEKAAIQYF; CDR3nt: TGTGCCAGCAGTTCTGAAAAAGCGGCCATTCAGTACTTC; j_gene: TRBJ2-4; v_gene: TRBV28; len: 13; abundance: .; d_gene: .
CDR3aa: CASSLALTGNQPQHF; CDR3nt: TGTGCCAGCAGCTTAGCGCTGACAGGTAATCAGCCCCAGCATTTT; j_gene: TRBJ1-5; v_gene: TRBV7-2; len: 15; abundance: .; d_gene: .
CDR3aa: CATSRGLAGGSYEQYF; CDR3nt: TGTGCCACCAGCAGAGGACTAGCGGGCGGATCCTACGAGCAGTACTTC; j_gene: TRBJ2-7; v_gene: TRBV15; len: 16; abundance: .; d_gene: TRBD2
CDR3aa: CASSEGTQYF; CDR3nt: TGTGCCAGCAGCGAGGGGACCCAGTACTTC; j_gene: TRBJ2-5; v_gene: TRBV2; len: 10; abundance: .; d_gene: .
CDR3aa: CASSLVPDTPQETQYF; CDR3nt: TGTGCCAGCAGCTTAGTTCCGGACACCCCACAAGAGACCCAGTACTTC; j_gene: TRBJ2-5; v_gene: TRBV7-9; len: 16; abundance: .; d_gene: .
CDR3aa: CASSPGQGTNEKLFF; CDR3nt: TGTGCCAGCAGCCCCGGACAGGGGACTAATGAAAAACTGTTTTTT; j_gene: TRBJ1-4; v_gene: TRBV9; len: 15; abundance: .; d_gene: TRBD1
CDR3aa: CASSLAKYEQYF; CDR3nt: TGTGCCAGCAGCTTAGCTAAGTACGAGCAGTACTTC; j_gene: TRBJ2-7; v_gene: TRBV7-9; len: 12; abundance: .; d_gene: .
CDR3aa: CASSTGNTEAFF; CDR3nt: TGTGCCAGTAGTACAGGGAACACTGAAGCTTTCTTT; j_gene: TRBJ1-1; v_gene: TRBV19; len: 12; abundance: .; d_gene: .
CDR3aa: CASSGPGGSYNSPLHF; CDR3nt: TGTGCCAGCAGTGGGCCGGGGGGCTCCTATAATTCACCCCTCCACTTT; j_gene: TRBJ1-6; v_gene: TRBV25-1; len: 16; abundance: few; d_gene: .
CDR3aa: CASSYRGGTYGYTF; CDR3nt: TGTGCCAGCAGTTACAGGGGGGGCACCTATGGCTACACCTTC; j_gene: TRBJ1-2; v_gene: TRBV6-5; len: 14; abundance: .; d_gene: .
CDR3aa: CASSLFPTSGGGRKQFF; CDR3nt: TGTGCCAGCAGCTTGTTTCCAACTAGCGGGGGGGGTCGAAAGCAGTTCTTC; j_gene: TRBJ2-1; v_gene: TRBV7-2; len: 17; abundance: .; d_gene: TRBD2
CDR3aa: CASSPWGGLNTEAFF; CDR3nt: TGTGCCAGCAGTCCATGGGGGGGGCTGAACACTGAAGCTTTCTTT; j_gene: TRBJ1-1; v_gene: TRBV7-9; len: 15; abundance: .; d_gene: .
CDR3aa: CASSLSRGSSNQPQHF; CDR3nt: TGTGCCAGCAGCTTGAGTCGGGGTTCGAGCAATCAGCCCCAGCATTTT; j_gene: TRBJ1-5; v_gene: TRBV7-2; len: 16; abundance: .; d_gene: .
CDR3aa: CASSVASATGNAQYF; CDR3nt: TGTGCCAGCAGCGTAGCTTCGGCTACCGGGAACGCGCAGTATTTT; j_gene: TRBJ2-3; v_gene: TRBV9; len: 15; abundance: .; d_gene: .
CDR3aa: CSVFPMNTEAFF; CDR3nt: TGCAGCGTTTTCCCTATGAACACTGAAGCTTTCTTT; j_gene: TRBJ1-1; v_gene: TRBV29-1; len: 12; abundance: .; d_gene: .
CDR3aa: CASSLGGTDSNTEAFF; CDR3nt: TGCGCCAGCAGCTTGGGTGGGACAGATTCCAACACTGAAGCTTTCTTT; j_gene: TRBJ1-1; v_gene: TRBV5-1; len: 16; abundance: .; d_gene: TRBD1
CDR3aa: CASRRGGDNYGYTF; CDR3nt: TGTGCCAGCCGTCGTGGCGGAGACAACTATGGCTACACCTTC; j_gene: TRBJ1-2; v_gene: TRBV28; len: 14; abundance: .; d_gene: .
CDR3aa: CASSLSSDREAFF; CDR3nt: TGCGCCAGCAGCCTGAGTTCTGACAGAGAAGCTTTCTTT; j_gene: TRBJ1-1; v_gene: TRBV4-1; len: 13; abundance: once; d_gene: .
CDR3aa: CASSYTTDSYGYTF; CDR3nt: TGTGCCAGCAGTTACACGACTGACTCCTATGGCTACACCTTC; j_gene: TRBJ1-2; v_gene: TRBV6-5; len: 14; abundance: few; d_gene: .
CDR3aa: CASSPGQGVTTEAFF; CDR3nt: TGTGCCAGCAGTCCGGGACAGGGCGTGACCACTGAAGCTTTCTTT; j_gene: TRBJ1-1; v_gene: TRBV6-5; len: 15; abundance: .; d_gene: TRBD1